The 4 T cell receptor beta chains below come from one sample, sequenced in a study of shared clonotypes between healthy human individuals. Terminally differentiated effector memory CD45RA+ cells were left out of the naive CD8 fraction, which was CD45RO-negative and positively selected for CCR7. Assay: immunoSEQ multiplex PCR; the TCRdb copy retains only in-frame clones and omits some. The profile covers about 2 million clones, with roughly 94% appearing a single time and 1.2% taken by the ten largest. The sequencing input was naive CD8+ T cells sorted from blood. Receptor source: a man younger than 35 in good health.

V gene TRBV5-3 combines with J gene TRBJ2-5; D is uncertain. TRBV5-3 carries the ORF label, with uncertain function. Trimming shortened V by 1 base and J by 0 bases, and 4 bases separated the two germline ends. The CDR3 consists of 13 residues. The CDR3 reads CARSLHNQETQYF. CDR3 nucleotides: TGTGCCAGAAGCTTGCACAACCAAGAGACCCAGTACTTC.

The chain joins TRBV6-5 to TRBJ2-7; tentatively, D is TRBD1 or TRBD2 (5 bases each). The germline V and J ends were trimmed by 1 base and 5 bases, with 15 bases remaining between them. This CDR3 contains 15 residues. Germline CDR1 MNHEY, CDR2 SVGAGI. The CDR3 loop is CASSYFGRVEDEQYF. The DNA for the CDR3 is TGTGCCAGCAGTTACTTTGGCAGGGTGGAGGACGAGCAGTACTTC.

V gene TRBV7-2 combines with J gene TRBJ2-6; D is unclear. The CDR3 extends over 18 amino acids. CDR1 SGHTA and CDR2 FQGNSA come from the germline V gene. V lost 1 base and J lost 0, with 13 bases in between. The CDR3 sequence: CASSLVSLQLSGANVLTF. As DNA, the CDR3 is TGTGCCAGCAGCTTAGTGAGTTTACAGCTCTCTGGGGCCAACGTCCTGACTTTC.

In regard to this clone: Other DNA sequences in the same sample also yield this CDR3. The chain couples TRBV9 to TRBJ1-1; D is unresolved. The V end was cut by 1 base, the J end by 3 bases, with 7 bases between. Germline CDR1 reads SGDLS; CDR2 reads YYNGEE. The CDR3 covers 13 residues. The CDR3 here is CASSVSGDTEAFF. The CDR3 coding sequence is TGTGCCAGCAGCGTATCCGGGGACACTGAAGCTTTCTTT.